These T cell receptor beta chains were read from a single sample in a study of OX40 agonist ivuxolimab in advanced cancers. Produced via immunoSEQ multiplex PCR; TCRdb's table is partial and in-frame only. Of tens of thousands of clones listed, over 80% are singletons. This specimen consisted of CD4+ or CD8+ T cells sorted from blood, obtained in a trial of the OX40 agonist ivuxolimab. These receptors originate from an adult with an advanced solid tumor such as melanoma, head and neck, liver or kidney cancer. Each CDR3 is given with its conserved first and last residue. The D gene is left open where the match is weak. Some rows mark clone size as missing; the rest say once, few, many or name a class of expanded clone.

clone size: NA
D gene: NA
V gene: TRBV13
CDR3 protein: CASSLDLNTGELFF

clone size: NA
D gene: TRBD1
V gene: TRBV29-1
CDR3 protein: CSAPGTAKETQYF

clone size: NA
D gene: TRBD1
V gene: TRBV5-6
CDR3 protein: CASATGPDMNTEAFF

clone size: NA
D gene: NA
V gene: TRBV7-6
CDR3 protein: CASSGTEPEQYF

clone size: NA
D gene: NA
V gene: TRBV19
CDR3 protein: CASNSWDTGGYTF

clone size: once
D gene: NA
V gene: TRBV9
CDR3 protein: CASSVSGSGNTIYF

clone size: NA
D gene: NA
V gene: TRBV4-3
CDR3 protein: CASSQDGTGYYGYTF

clone size: NA
D gene: TRBD1
V gene: TRBV7-8
CDR3 protein: CASSLAWTGGTEAFF

clone size: NA
D gene: TRBD1
V gene: TRBV4-3
CDR3 protein: CASSHGTGPIPEAFF

clone size: NA
D gene: TRBD1
V gene: TRBV4-3
CDR3 protein: CASSPRDRGLIDEQFF

clone size: NA
D gene: NA
V gene: TRBV7-9
CDR3 protein: CASTRDSIPYGYTF

clone size: NA
D gene: NA
V gene: TRBV6-5
CDR3 protein: CASFETPGNEQYF

clone size: NA
D gene: NA
V gene: TRBV27
CDR3 protein: CASSLTGGSGNTIYF

clone size: NA
D gene: TRBD2
V gene: TRBV6-5
CDR3 protein: CASSFGGGYEQYF

clone size: NA
D gene: TRBD2
V gene: TRBV4-3
CDR3 protein: CASSQDGEGIGNEQFF

clone size: NA
D gene: NA
V gene: TRBV5-6
CDR3 protein: CASSSSDKNIQYF

clone size: NA
D gene: NA
V gene: TRBV4-3
CDR3 protein: CASSRHHPEGGF

clone size: NA
D gene: NA
V gene: TRBV4-1
CDR3 protein: CASSQWSGAGELFF

clone size: NA
D gene: NA
V gene: TRBV4-3
CDR3 protein: CASSQDLEQEKISNTGELFF

clone size: NA
D gene: NA
V gene: TRBV6-5
CDR3 protein: CASSYSESYEQYF

clone size: NA
D gene: NA
V gene: TRBV12-5
CDR3 protein: CASGPRAYEQYF

clone size: NA
D gene: NA
V gene: TRBV29-1
CDR3 protein: CSVDEPLSTLNNEQFF

clone size: NA
D gene: TRBD2
V gene: TRBV4-3
CDR3 protein: CASSQDWPSGSYEQYF

clone size: NA
D gene: NA
V gene: TRBV4-1
CDR3 protein: CASSQRTNQPQHF

clone size: NA
D gene: NA
V gene: TRBV19
CDR3 protein: CASSWASGNQPQHF

clone size: once
D gene: NA
V gene: TRBV19
CDR3 protein: CASSIGAAEQYF

clone size: NA
D gene: NA
V gene: TRBV7-2
CDR3 protein: CASSFFSGANVLTF

clone size: NA
D gene: NA
V gene: TRBV7-9
CDR3 protein: CASSLAEGQTKNIQYF

clone size: NA
D gene: TRBD2
V gene: TRBV6-5
CDR3 protein: CASIGLAGGYEQFF

clone size: NA
D gene: NA
V gene: TRBV27
CDR3 protein: CASSLTLNTEAFF

clone size: NA
D gene: TRBD2
V gene: TRBV6-1
CDR3 protein: CASSGLRAGGTDTQYF

clone size: NA
D gene: NA
V gene: TRBV4-3
CDR3 protein: CASSQDLGAYEQYF

clone size: NA
D gene: NA
V gene: TRBV9
CDR3 protein: CASSVSLLGGSGDGNTIYF

clone size: NA
D gene: TRBD2
V gene: TRBV7-3
CDR3 protein: CASSFLAGVNNEQFF

clone size: NA
D gene: NA
V gene: TRBV5-5
CDR3 protein: CASSLDASGYNEQFF

clone size: NA
D gene: TRBD1
V gene: TRBV5-5
CDR3 protein: CASSLFNRGLYGYTF

clone size: NA
D gene: NA
V gene: TRBV19
CDR3 protein: CASKASLGNEKLFF

clone size: NA
D gene: NA
V gene: TRBV7-9
CDR3 protein: CASSIGRQETQYF

clone size: NA
D gene: NA
V gene: TRBV29-1
CDR3 protein: CSVELPGGGLHNEQFF

clone size: NA
D gene: NA
V gene: TRBV7-3
CDR3 protein: CASSLKGRETSSSYEQYF

clone size: NA
D gene: NA
V gene: TRBV6-5
CDR3 protein: CASSYSTLAAEAFF

clone size: once
D gene: NA
V gene: TRBV6-6
CDR3 protein: CASSPRPTGTYEQYF

clone size: NA
D gene: TRBD1
V gene: TRBV23-1
CDR3 protein: CASSHRDRGNTEAFF

clone size: NA
D gene: NA
V gene: TRBV12-5
CDR3 protein: CASGLLHRDPIYF

clone size: NA
D gene: NA
V gene: TRBV19
CDR3 protein: CASSISRKYEQYF

clone size: NA
D gene: TRBD2
V gene: TRBV7-9
CDR3 protein: CASSENGLAYTGELFF

clone size: once
D gene: NA
V gene: TRBV9
CDR3 protein: CASSPTNRVEAFF

clone size: NA
D gene: NA
V gene: TRBV15
CDR3 protein: CATRVAGDQPQHF

clone size: NA
D gene: TRBD2
V gene: TRBV5-8
CDR3 protein: CASSHGTSEDEQFF

clone size: NA
D gene: NA
V gene: TRBV6-5
CDR3 protein: CASGYSPLHF

clone size: NA
D gene: NA
V gene: TRBV10-2
CDR3 protein: CASSRGTEAFF

clone size: NA
D gene: NA
V gene: TRBV11-2
CDR3 protein: CASSLVGVGMKETQYF

clone size: NA
D gene: TRBD1
V gene: TRBV5-8
CDR3 protein: CASSLGVRGPDTQYF